This passage covers 22 T cell receptor beta chains from one sample sequenced in a study of blood T cell repertoires in COVID-19 (dated by TCRdb to 2018 to 2021). The library relied on the immunoSEQ multiplex PCR assay. Drawn from immuneACCESS, this table holds only the in-frame rearrangements with V and J called that TCRdb kept. Clones are partly lost; checked studies trace under half to an unresolved V gene and leave the rest unexplained. The table for this sample lists about 200,000 clones; about 83% of them were counted only once. The top ten constitute around 2.9% of the sample. The sequencing input was PBMCs or T cells enriched from blood (not recorded which). These TCRs come from a woman younger than 45 who had been exposed to COVID-19.

The J gene is TRBJ2-5, the V gene TRBV12-3 or TRBV12-4; D is undetermined. This CDR3 spans 13 amino acids. Trimming pared 3 bases from V and 5 bases from J, leaving 10 bases between. CDR3 sequence reads: CASSLGSLETQYF. The DNA of the CDR3 is TGTGCCAGCAGTTTGGGCTCCCTGGAGACCCAGTACTTC.

A few counts support this clone. The CDR3 nucleotides are TGTGCCAGCAGCTTAGGCCTAGGGGCGCCTGGGGTCACTGAAGCTTTCTTT. Translation: CASSLGLGAPGVTEAFF. The rearrangement joins TRBV13 to TRBJ1-1; D perhaps matches TRBD1 (5 bases). Trimming removed 0 bases at V and 4 bases at J, with 18 bases between. Looked up from germline, CDR1 is PRHDT and CDR2 is FYEKMQ (reference sequence). The length of the CDR3 is 17 residues.

The chain employs TRBV19 and TRBJ1-5; D possibly corresponds to TRBD1 (6 bases). The ends were cut back, 3 bases at V and 3 bases at J, with 12 bases in the middle. Germline CDR1 is LNHDA and CDR2 is SQIVND (reference sequence). The CDR3 runs 15 residues. This CDR3 is CASSIDRPYNQPQHF. In DNA, the CDR3 is TGTGCCAGTAGTATTGACAGGCCCTACAATCAGCCCCAGCATTTT.

V and J are TRBV14 and TRBJ2-1; TRBD1 agrees at 7 bases. CDR3 size: 16 residues. Per germline, CDR1 SGHDN and CDR2 FVKESK. V trimming: 5 bases; J trimming: 5 bases; junction bases outside the gene matches: 12. CDR3 residues: CASSSRGGWENNEQFF. CDR3 bases: TGTGCCAGCAGCTCTAGAGGGGGCTGGGAAAACAATGAGCAGTTCTTC.

V usage is TRBV7-9 and J usage is TRBJ2-3; 8 bases align to TRBD1. CDR1 is SEHNR, CDR2 FQNEAQ, per germline (reference sequence). The V segment lost 4 bases and the J segment 0 bases; nucleotides outside the gene matches: 9. The CDR3 totals 17 residues. CDR3 nucleotide sequence: TGTGCCAGCAGCTACTCGCCAGGGGGCCTTAGCACAGATACGCAGTATTTT. Translation gives CASSYSPGGLSTDTQYF.

The chain couples TRBV19 to TRBJ1-4, with D perhaps TRBD1 (6 bases). In germline, CDR1 is LNHDA, CDR2 SQIVND (reference sequence). CDR3 length equals 14 residues. The ends were cut back, 6 bases at V and 7 bases at J, with 15 bases in the middle. CDR3 sequence: CASRTGYRTEKLFF. In nucleotides, the CDR3 is TGTGCCAGTAGGACAGGTTACCGGACTGAAAAACTGTTTTTT.

CDR3 loop: CASSLDESSGNTIYF. As DNA, the CDR3 is TGTGCCAGCAGCTTAGATGAGAGCTCTGGAAACACCATATATTTT. The chain uses TRBV7-2 and TRBJ1-3; D is unresolved. Germline lookup yields CDR1 SGHTA and CDR2 FQGNSA. The ends were cut back, 1 base at V and 0 bases at J, with 7 bases in the middle. CDR3 length equals 15 residues.

The chain is built from TRBV3-1 (or the pseudogene TRBV3-2) and TRBJ2-5, with TRBD2 matching 7 bases. The CDR3 runs 14 residues. The V gene's germline CDR1 is LGHDT and CDR2 YNNKEL (reference sequence). V trimming: 0 bases; J trimming: 5 bases; junction bases outside the gene matches: 3. DNA for the CDR3: TGTGCCAGCAGCCAAGAGGGGGGGGTGGAGACCCAGTACTTC. Protein sequence: CASSQEGGVETQYF.

This sequence joins TRBV19 and TRBJ2-5; D perhaps matches TRBD2 (6 bases). Germline CDR1 reads LNHDA; CDR2 reads SQIVND (reference sequence). Trimming stripped 2 bases from V and 4 bases from J, with 14 bases between. The CDR3 is 15 residues long. CDR3 sequence reads: CASSITAEEGETQYF. CDR3 nucleotide sequence: TGTGCCAGTAGTATAACCGCGGAGGAGGGAGAGACCCAGTACTTC.

On this clone itself: At one boundary the junction diverges from the germline segment, which might be a read error. This chain uses TRBV2 with TRBJ1-1; tentatively, D is TRBD1 (5 bases). CDR3 length equals 16 residues. Germline V lookup: CDR1 SNHLY, CDR2 FYNNEI. CDR3 protein: CASREGYGHENTEAFF. The CDR3 nucleotides read TGTGCCAGCAGGGAAGGGTATGGACACGAGAACACTGAAGCTTTCTTT.

This chain joins TRBV27 and TRBJ1-3, with D perhaps TRBD1 (5 bases). The germline V gene encodes CDR1 MNHEY and CDR2 SMNVEV (reference sequence). CDR3 size: 15 residues. V shed 3 bases and J shed 2 bases, with 11 bases lying between them. DNA of the CDR3: TGTGCCAGCAGTTTCGTTTCAGGGCCTGGAAACACCATATATTTT. This gives the protein CASSFVSGPGNTIYF.

This chain connects TRBV29-1 to TRBJ1-1, with D perhaps matching TRBD1 (5 bases). Deletions cut 7 bases from V and 1 base from J, with 13 bases between. The CDR3 is 13 amino acids. Looked up from germline, CDR1 is SQVTM and CDR2 is ANQGSEA. The CDR3 loop is CSARSGGNTEAFF. CDR3 sequence (DNA): TGCAGCGCTAGAAGCGGGGGGAACACTGAAGCTTTCTTT.

The chain is built from TRBV27 and TRBJ2-3, with 12 nucleotides matching TRBD2. The CDR3 spans 15 residues. With V trimmed by 6 bases and J by 4 bases, 5 bases remained unmatched. Germline CDR1 is MNHEY and CDR2 is SMNVEV (reference sequence). CDR3 in DNA: TGTGCCAGCAGAGCGACTAGCGGGGGTCCAGATACGCAGTATTTT. The encoded protein is CASRATSGGPDTQYF.

V gene TRBV3-1 (or the pseudogene TRBV3-2) combines with J gene TRBJ1-3; D possibly corresponds to TRBD1 (6 bases). CDR1 is LGHDT, CDR2 YNNKEL, per germline (reference sequence). The CDR3 has 15 amino acids. V gave up 4 bases and J gave up 0 bases, with 10 bases separating them. The CDR3: CASSPRQDSGNTIYF. CDR3 DNA sequence: TGTGCCAGCAGCCCCCGACAGGACTCTGGAAACACCATATATTTT.

The chain couples TRBV18 to TRBJ2-1; D is unclear. Germline V gene data show CDR1 as KGHSH and CDR2 as LQKENI. The V and J ends lost 3 bases and 7 bases respectively, with 10 bases between them. This CDR3 is 13 amino acids long. CDR3 sequence (DNA): TGTGCCAGCTCACCTAGTCTACTTAATGAGCAGTTCTTC. Translation: CASSPSLLNEQFF.

V usage is TRBV5-8 and J usage is TRBJ2-7; a possible D gene is TRBD2 (5 bases). Germline V lookup: CDR1 SGHTS, CDR2 YDEGEE. V gave up 2 bases and J gave up 3 bases, with 9 bases separating them. CDR3 size: 13 residues. This chain's CDR3 is CASSLERDYEQYF. DNA of the CDR3: TGTGCCAGCAGCTTAGAGAGGGACTACGAGCAGTACTTC.

The rearrangement joins TRBV7-8 to TRBJ2-7; 10 bases are shared with TRBD2. V was pared by 5 bases and J by 6 bases, with 13 bases of the junction left unmatched. Germline CDR1 and CDR2: SGHVS and FQNEAQ. The CDR3 consists of 16 residues. The CDR3 spells CASSPPALAGTGEQYF. The CDR3, as DNA: TGTGCCAGCAGCCCACCAGCACTAGCGGGGACTGGCGAGCAGTACTTC.

The chain's CDR3 is CASSHLTTAFNYGYTF. The CDR3 DNA reads as TGTGCCAGCTCCCACCTCACGACAGCCTTTAACTATGGCTACACCTTC. The V call is TRBV18, the J call TRBJ1-2, with D possibly being TRBD1 (5 bases). Germline CDR1 KGHSH, CDR2 LQKENI. The V gene lost 6 bases and the J gene lost 1 base, with 18 bases spanning the gap. The CDR3 has 16 residues.

Only one count was recorded for this clone. V gene TRBV7-8 combines with J gene TRBJ2-1; D gene unclear. The CDR3 spans 13 residues. The germline V gene encodes CDR1 SGHVS and CDR2 FQNEAQ. The ends were cut back, 2 bases at V and 8 bases at J, with 10 bases in the middle. The CDR3 loop reads CASSLLQPHEQFF. CDR3 DNA: TGTGCCAGCAGCTTATTACAGCCCCATGAGCAGTTCTTC.

V gene TRBV19 combines with J gene TRBJ1-5; TRBD1 matches 8 bases. Looked up from germline, CDR1 is LNHDA and CDR2 is SQIVND (reference sequence). The CDR3 sequence is 15 residues long. V shed 3 bases, J shed 6 bases, and the junction held 7 bases outside the gene matches. CDR3 in DNA: TGTGCCAGTAGTATTGGGCCAACAGGGGGTCAGCCCCAGCATTTT. It yields the protein CASSIGPTGGQPQHF.

The chain links TRBV5-1 to TRBJ2-2; D remains ambiguous. Germline loops: CDR1 SGHRS, CDR2 YFSETQ. The CDR3 sequence is 13 residues long. The ends were cut back, 6 bases at V and 6 bases at J, with 12 bases in the middle. This CDR3 reads CASKEPQAGELFF. The DNA of the CDR3 is TGCGCCAGCAAAGAACCCCAGGCCGGGGAGCTGTTTTTT.

The chain couples TRBV4-3 to TRBJ2-7, with D unresolved. CDR1 is LGHNA and CDR2 is YSLEER in the germline V gene. CDR3 length: 15 amino acids. V was pared by 0 bases and J by 1 base, with 10 bases between. CDR3 nucleotides: TGCGCCAGCAGCCAAGATAGGCTAGAATCCTACGAGCAGTACTTC. Encoded protein: CASSQDRLESYEQYF.